Described below is a single T cell receptor (beta chain) sequence and its context. Its antigen is currently unknown. This specimen comes from a study of PD-1 blockade in mismatch repair-deficient tumors. TCR sequencing covered a few patients who responded to pembrolizumab. Whole-study results and caveats: Rapid post-treatment expansion, then contraction, generally preceding radiologic response, marked tumor-resident clones.

TCRdb's table, derived via immunoSEQ multiplex PCR, lists solely in-frame clones and lacks some. The sample includes over 30,000 clones, around 80% of them seen just once. Material: PBMCs, obtained less than 7 weeks after starting pembrolizumab. This sequence originates from an adult with mismatch repair-deficient cancer.

The CDR3 reads CASSPSGSGLFF. In DNA, the CDR3 is TGTGCCAGCAGCCCTTCAGGGTCTGGGCTGTTTTTT. The chain is built from TRBV9 and TRBJ2-2, with D possibly TRBD1 on 5 matching bases. The V gene's germline CDR1 is SGDLS and CDR2 YYNGEE. This CDR3 region has 12 residues. Trimming pared 4 bases from V and 13 bases from J, leaving 14 bases between.